This entry features one T cell receptor (beta chain) sequence. Its target is not known. Generated by immunoSEQ multiplex PCR, the TCRdb table keeps only in-frame clones and is missing some. In the table there are over 70,000 clones, approximately 90% of which are singletons. Germline loops: CDR1 MNHEY, CDR2 SMNVEV (reference sequence). This CDR3 spans 13 amino acids. With 5 bases removed from V and 5 bases from J, the gap between germline ends came to 13 bases. The source of the sample is a study of cytomegalovirus exposure and HLA in healthy donors. Notes on the study in general: Both high specificity and high sensitivity reportedly marked the classifier's diagnosis of cytomegalovirus status. Overall, around 160 TCR beta chains were annotated as cytomegalovirus-associated.

The TCR was taken from a woman aged 18-29 years in good health and CMV-seropositive. Sequences were obtained from PBMCs. The gene calls are TRBV27 and TRBJ2-7, with D maybe TRBD1 (6 bases). The CDR3 sequence: CASSINTGNEQYF. CDR3 in DNA: TGTGCCAGCAGTATAAACACAGGGAACGAGCAGTACTTC.